One sample yielded the 10 T cell receptor beta chains listed below, sequenced in a study. TCRdb reanalysed the RT-PCR reads using MiXCR and keeps one entry per CDR3 protein. The data hold 550,000 to 750,000 distinct CDR3 sequences, with approximately 15% observed a single time. Sequenced input: memory CD4+ T cells from blood. These receptors were taken from a female donor in good health, serving as a healthy control.

This clonotype was counted a few times. The chain combines TRBV5-1 with TRBJ2-7, with D possibly being TRBD1 (5 bases). The CDR3 loop spans 15 amino acids. Trimming shortened V by 3 bases and J by 0 bases, and 13 bases separated the two germline ends. Per germline, CDR1 SGHRS and CDR2 YFSETQ. Written as DNA, the CDR3 is TGCGCCAGCAGCTCAACAGGCAGTCTCTCCTACGAGCAGTACTTC. Protein product: CASSSTGSLSYEQYF.

This clonotype was counted many times. The chain carries TRBV15 and TRBJ2-7; D gene uncertain. The CDR3 has 12 residues. Germline CDR1 reads LNHNV; CDR2 reads YYDKDF (reference sequence). Trimming stripped 0 bases from V and 7 bases from J, with 7 bases between. The CDR3 nucleotides read TGTGCCACCAGCAGAGATCTGGGGGAGCAGTACTTC. Protein: CATSRDLGEQYF.

The chain links TRBV28 to TRBJ2-5, with TRBD1 matching over 9 bases. CDR3 size: 15 residues. Losses at the gene ends were 3 bases for V and 4 bases for J; bases not matched to a gene: 6. Germline V CDR1 and CDR2: MDHEN, SYDVKM. The CDR3 here is CASSFYRGRGETQYF. In DNA, the CDR3 is TGTGCCAGCAGTTTTTACAGGGGGCGCGGAGAGACCCAGTACTTC.

The chain combines TRBV28 with TRBJ2-7; D call uncertain. This CDR3 has 14 residues. CDR1 and CDR2 (germline): MDHEN, SYDVKM. Trimming cost V 2 bases and J 3 bases, with 11 bases left between them. This CDR3 is CASSLRFRRYEQYF. DNA for the CDR3: TGTGCCAGCAGTTTAAGGTTTCGGCGCTACGAGCAGTACTTC.

This clonotype appeared a few times. The chain links TRBV6-2 or TRBV6-3 to TRBJ2-2, with TRBD1 matching over 9 bases. This CDR3 region has 19 residues. Germline V lookup: CDR1 MNHEY, CDR2 SVGEGT. The V gene end was trimmed by 7 bases and the J gene end by 1 base; junction bases not matched to a gene: 16. CDR3 sequence: CASINRDRELEWNTGELFF. The CDR3 bases are TGTGCCAGCATCAACCGGGACAGGGAATTAGAGTGGAACACCGGGGAGCTGTTTTTT.

The genes are TRBV20-1 and TRBJ2-3; D is unresolved. Deletions cut 5 bases from V and 4 bases from J, with 16 bases between. This CDR3 has 14 amino acids. Germline CDR1 reads DFQATT; CDR2 reads SNEGSKA (reference sequence). The CDR3 is CSAGPRQVADTQYF. In nucleotides, the CDR3 is TGCAGTGCTGGGCCCAGGCAGGTTGCAGATACGCAGTATTTT.

This chain joins TRBV6-5 and TRBJ1-3; D call uncertain. CDR3 length: 16 residues. CDR1 is MNHEY and CDR2 is SVGAGI in the germline V gene. Trimming stripped 2 bases from V and 0 bases from J, with 11 bases between. CDR3 DNA sequence: TGTGCCAGCAGTTACGGGCGGATCGGCTCTGGAAACACCATATATTTT. Its protein is CASSYGRIGSGNTIYF.

This clonotype was detected a few times. The chain carries TRBV20-1 and TRBJ1-3, with D tentatively TRBD1 (5 bases). The ends were cut back, 0 bases at V and 8 bases at J, with 14 bases in the middle. The CDR3 sequence is 14 residues long. Germline V lookup: CDR1 DFQATT, CDR2 SNEGSKA (reference sequence). CDR3 nucleotide sequence: TGCAGTGCTAGAGACCCGGGCGGGACGGACACCATATATTTT. As protein: CSARDPGGTDTIYF.

This clonotype was observed a few times. The rearrangement joins TRBV5-1 to TRBJ2-7; 8 nucleotides agree with TRBD1. The V segment lost 4 bases and the J segment 4 bases; nucleotides outside the gene matches: 19. In germline, CDR1 is SGHRS, CDR2 YFSETQ. The CDR3 is 18 residues long. CDR3 in DNA: TGCGCCAGCAGCCCAGACAGGGGTAGTAATCTACCTCAGTACGAGCAGTACTTC. This translates into CASSPDRGSNLPQYEQYF.

This clonotype was counted only a few times. The rearrangement uses TRBV3-1 and TRBJ2-3; D remains ambiguous. Trimming cost V 0 bases and J 4 bases, with 5 bases left between them. From germline, CDR1 is LGHDT and CDR2 YNNKEL (reference sequence). The CDR3 has 13 amino acids. The CDR3 here is CASSQEVADTQYF. The CDR3 DNA reads as TGTGCCAGCAGCCAAGAGGTAGCAGATACGCAGTATTTT.